This T cell receptor beta chain was found in a study of cytotoxic CD8 clonotypes in ibrutinib-treated CLL. Study summary: Of the patients, about a dozen were relapsed/refractory, 15 treatment-naive and under 18 IGHV unmutated.

Concerning this clone itself: Antigen specificity is unknown.

Assay: immunoSEQ multiplex PCR; the TCRdb copy retains only in-frame clones and omits some. This table has some 200,000 clones, 75% to 80% appearing once. Trimming removed 3 bases at V and 2 bases at J, with 11 bases between. Germline CDR1 SGHNT, CDR2 YYREEE (reference sequence). The CDR3 has 14 amino acids. General study points: Clonality rose at ibrutinib response and fell back toward baseline at progression. Few clonotypes were public, and these shrank or held steady under treatment. Progressing and sustained-remission patients had different sampling times.

Material: PBMCs, obtained after 12 months of ibrutinib treatment. The chain joins TRBV5-4 to TRBJ1-1; D might be TRBD1 (5 bases). This TCR came from a human donor with chronic lymphocytic leukemia. The CDR3 reads CASSSQGDNTEAFF. The CDR3 DNA reads TGTGCCAGCAGCTCCCAGGGAGACAACACTGAAGCTTTCTTT.